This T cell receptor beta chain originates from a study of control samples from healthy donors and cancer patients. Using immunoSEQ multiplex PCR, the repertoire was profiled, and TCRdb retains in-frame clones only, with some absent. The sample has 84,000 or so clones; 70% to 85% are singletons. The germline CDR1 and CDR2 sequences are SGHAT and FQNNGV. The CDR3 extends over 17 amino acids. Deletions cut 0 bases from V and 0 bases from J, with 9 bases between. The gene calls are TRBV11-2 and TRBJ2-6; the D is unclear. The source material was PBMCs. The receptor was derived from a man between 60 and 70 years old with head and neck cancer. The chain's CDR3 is CASSLDRWNSGANVLTF. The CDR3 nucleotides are TGTGCCAGCAGCTTAGATCGCTGGAACTCTGGGGCCAACGTCCTGACTTTC.